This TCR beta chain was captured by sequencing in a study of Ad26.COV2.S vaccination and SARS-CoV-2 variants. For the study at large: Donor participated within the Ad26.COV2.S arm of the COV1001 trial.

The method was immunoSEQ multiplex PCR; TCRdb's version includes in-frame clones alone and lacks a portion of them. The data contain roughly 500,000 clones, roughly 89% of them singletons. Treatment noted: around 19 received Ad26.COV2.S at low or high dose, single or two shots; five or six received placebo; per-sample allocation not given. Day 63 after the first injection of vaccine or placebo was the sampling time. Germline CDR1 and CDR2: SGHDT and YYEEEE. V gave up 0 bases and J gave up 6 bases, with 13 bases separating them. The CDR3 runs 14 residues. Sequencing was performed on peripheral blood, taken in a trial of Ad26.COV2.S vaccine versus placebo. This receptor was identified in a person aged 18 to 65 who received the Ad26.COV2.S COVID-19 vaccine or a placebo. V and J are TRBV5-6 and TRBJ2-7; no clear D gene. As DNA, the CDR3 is TGTGCCAGCAGCTTGGGAATAGGCCCAGGCGAGCAGTACTTC. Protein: CASSLGIGPGEQYF. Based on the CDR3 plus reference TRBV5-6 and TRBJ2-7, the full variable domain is DAGVTQSPTHLIKTRGQQVTLRCSPKSGHDTVSWYQQALGQGPQFIFQYYEEEERQRGNFPDRFSGHQFPNYSSELNVNALLLGDSALYLCASSLGIGPGEQYFGPGTRLTVT.